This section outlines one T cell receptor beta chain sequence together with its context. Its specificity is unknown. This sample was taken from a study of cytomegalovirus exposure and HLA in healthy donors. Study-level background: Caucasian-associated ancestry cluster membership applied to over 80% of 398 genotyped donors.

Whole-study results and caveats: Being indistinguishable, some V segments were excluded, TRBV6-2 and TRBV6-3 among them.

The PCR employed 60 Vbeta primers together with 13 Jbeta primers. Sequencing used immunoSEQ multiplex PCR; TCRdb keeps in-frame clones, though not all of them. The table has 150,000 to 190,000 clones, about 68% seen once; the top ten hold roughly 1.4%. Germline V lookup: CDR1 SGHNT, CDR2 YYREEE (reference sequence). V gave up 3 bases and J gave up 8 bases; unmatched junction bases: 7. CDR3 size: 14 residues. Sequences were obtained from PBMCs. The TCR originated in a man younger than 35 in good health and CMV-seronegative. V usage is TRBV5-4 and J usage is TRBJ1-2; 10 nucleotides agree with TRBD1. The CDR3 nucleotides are TGTGCCAGCAGCTACGGACAGGGGGTGGGCGGCTACACCTTC. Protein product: CASSYGQGVGGYTF. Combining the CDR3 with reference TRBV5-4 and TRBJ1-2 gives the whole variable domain ETGVTQSPTHLIKTRGQQVTLRCSSQSGHNTVSWYQQALGQGPQFIFQYYREEENGRGNFPPRFSGLQFPNYSSELNVNALELDDSALYLCASSYGQGVGGYTFGSGTRLTVV.